The 10 T cell receptor beta chains listed next were all sequenced from one sample in a study of monozygotic twins with cystic fibrosis. Clones were sequenced by immunoSEQ multiplex PCR, and TCRdb holds only the in-frame ones, with some missing. The table records about 35,000 clones, approximately 72% of them present only once. Sequenced: blood. All receptors derive from a girl aged 10-17 years with cystic fibrosis.

This clone showed up just a few times. The rearrangement links TRBV27 to TRBJ2-2; 14 positions match TRBD2. Germline CDR1 MNHEY, CDR2 SMNVEV (reference sequence). CDR3 size: 16 residues. After removal of 3 bases from V and 4 bases from J, the junction contained 1 base not matched to a gene. The CDR3 DNA sequence: TGTGCCAGCAGTTTGGGGACTAGCGGGAGCACCGGGGAGCTGTTTTTT. Encoded protein: CASSLGTSGSTGELFF.

This clone was seen only a few times. The chain joins TRBV4-1 to TRBJ1-1, with TRBD1 as a possible D gene (5 bases). V was trimmed by 4 bases and J by 4 bases, leaving 16 bases between them. The CDR3 contains 15 residues. CDR1 and CDR2 from the germline V gene are MGHRA and YSYEKL. The CDR3 nucleotides read TGCGCCAGCAGCCGCCCCAGGGTGGATATCACTGAAGCTTTCTTT. Encoded protein: CASSRPRVDITEAFF.

V usage is TRBV5-8 and J usage is TRBJ1-1; D is undetermined. The CDR3 totals 14 residues. V lost 1 base and J lost 4, with 11 bases in between. CDR1 SGHTS and CDR2 YDEGEE come from the germline V gene. The CDR3 protein is CASSLRGLGTEAFF. The CDR3 nucleotides read TGTGCCAGCAGCTTGCGAGGGTTGGGCACTGAAGCTTTCTTT.

This chain uses TRBV18 with TRBJ2-5, with D perhaps matching TRBD2 (6 bases). The CDR3 runs to 15 residues. Trimming cost V 5 bases and J 5 bases, with 18 bases left between them. Per germline, CDR1 KGHSH and CDR2 LQKENI. The CDR3 DNA reads as TGTGCCAGCTCAAGAGGGACTGCCACCGGGGAGACCCAGTACTTC. Translated: CASSRGTATGETQYF.

V and J are TRBV7-2 and TRBJ2-2; possibly TRBD1 for D (6 bases). Germline CDR1 and CDR2: SGHTA and FQGNSA. The CDR3 totals 16 residues. Trimming removed 0 bases at V and 5 bases at J, with 13 bases between. The CDR3: CASSLAPTGKTGELFF. The CDR3, as DNA: TGTGCCAGCAGCTTAGCGCCCACAGGGAAAACCGGGGAGCTGTTTTTT.

CDR3 bases: TGTGCCAGCATGGCCCGGGACAGGAACGATCCTTTTGGAAACACCATATATTTT. This sequence encodes CASMARDRNDPFGNTIYF. J is TRBJ1-3 and V is TRBV2; 8 bases map to TRBD1. The germline CDR1 and CDR2 sequences are SNHLY and FYNNEI. The CDR3 spans 18 residues. With 7 bases clipped from V and 3 bases from J, the junction kept 17 bases outside the gene matches.

The V and J genes are TRBV5-6 and TRBJ2-6; D is unclear. V lost 2 bases and J 4 bases, leaving 22 bases between the germline ends. Germline loops: CDR1 SGHDT, CDR2 YYEEEE. The CDR3 is 19 amino acids. The CDR3 DNA reads TGTGCCAGCAGCTTTCGGGTTCGAACCATCAGATCGGGGGCCAACGTCCTGACTTTC. Amino acids: CASSFRVRTIRSGANVLTF.

This clone was observed a few times. The chain employs TRBV5-6 and TRBJ2-1, with a possible D match to TRBD1 (8 bases). CDR1 is SGHDT and CDR2 is YYEEEE in the germline V gene. The CDR3 has 14 residues. Trimming took 4 bases from V and 9 from J, leaving 17 bases between them. The CDR3 loop reads CASSLRTGRGEQFF. Here the CDR3 DNA reads TGTGCCAGCAGCCTCCGGACAGGGAGGGGTGAGCAGTTCTTC.

The chain is built from TRBV10-1 and TRBJ1-1, with D unresolved. The V gene's germline CDR1 is WNHNN and CDR2 SYGVQD (reference sequence). The CDR3 contains 13 residues. Trimming cost V 3 bases and J 1 base, with 6 bases left between them. This CDR3 reads CASSDYTNTEAFF. As DNA, the CDR3 is TGCGCCAGCAGTGACTACACGAACACTGAAGCTTTCTTT.

This chain links TRBV28 with TRBJ1-1, with D perhaps matching TRBD1 (6 bases). This CDR3 has 11 amino acids. V lost 6 bases and J lost 7, with 9 bases in between. CDR1 and CDR2 from the germline V gene are MDHEN and SYDVKM. The CDR3 here is CASSEGVEAFF. The DNA of the CDR3 is TGTGCCAGCAGCGAGGGGGTTGAAGCTTTCTTT.